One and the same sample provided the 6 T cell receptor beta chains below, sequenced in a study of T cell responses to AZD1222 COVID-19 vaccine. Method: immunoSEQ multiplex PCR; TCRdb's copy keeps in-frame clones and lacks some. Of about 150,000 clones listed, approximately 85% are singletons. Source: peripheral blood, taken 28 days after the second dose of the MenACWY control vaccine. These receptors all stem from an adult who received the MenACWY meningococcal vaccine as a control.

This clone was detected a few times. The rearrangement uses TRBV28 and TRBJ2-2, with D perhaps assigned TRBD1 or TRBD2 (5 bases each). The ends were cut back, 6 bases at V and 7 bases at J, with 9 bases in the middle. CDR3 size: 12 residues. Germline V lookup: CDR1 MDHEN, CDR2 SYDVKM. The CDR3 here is CASSTRGGELFF. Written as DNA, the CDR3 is TGTGCCAGCAGCACTAGGGGCGGGGAGCTGTTTTTT.

CDR3 residues: CASSSGPGTTAAGEQFF. In DNA, the CDR3 is TGCGCCAGCAGCTCGGGACCTGGGACTACCGCCGCCGGGGAGCAGTTCTTC. This sequence joins TRBV5-1 and TRBJ2-1, with 7 bases identical to TRBD2. The germline CDR1 and CDR2 sequences are SGHRS and YFSETQ. The CDR3 extends over 17 amino acids. Trimming at V came to 3 bases and at J to 10 bases, leaving 19 bases not matched to a gene.

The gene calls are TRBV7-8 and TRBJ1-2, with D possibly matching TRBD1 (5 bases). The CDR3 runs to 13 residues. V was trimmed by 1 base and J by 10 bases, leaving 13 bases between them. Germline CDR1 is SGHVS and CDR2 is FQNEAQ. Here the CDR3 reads CASSLVGRVAYTF. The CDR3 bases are TGTGCCAGCAGCTTAGTTGGCAGGGTGGCCTACACCTTC.

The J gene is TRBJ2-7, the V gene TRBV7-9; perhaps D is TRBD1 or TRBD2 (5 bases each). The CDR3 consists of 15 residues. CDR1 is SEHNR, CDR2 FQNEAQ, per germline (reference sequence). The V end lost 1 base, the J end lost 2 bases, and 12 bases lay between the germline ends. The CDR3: CASSLGSGPTYEQYV. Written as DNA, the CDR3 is TGTGCCAGCAGCTTAGGTTCGGGGCCCACCTACGAGCAGTACGTC.

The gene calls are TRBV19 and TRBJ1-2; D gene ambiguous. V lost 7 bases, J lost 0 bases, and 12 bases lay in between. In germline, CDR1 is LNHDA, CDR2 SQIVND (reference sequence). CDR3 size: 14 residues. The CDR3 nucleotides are TGTGCCAGTACCCTGGGCAGAGCTAACTATGGCTACACCTTC. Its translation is CASTLGRANYGYTF. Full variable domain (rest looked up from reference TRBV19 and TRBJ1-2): DGGITQSPKYLFRKEGQNVTLSCEQNLNHDAMYWYRQDPGQGLRLIYYSQIVNDFQKGDIAEGYSVSREKKESFPLTVTSAQKNPTAFYLCASTLGRANYGYTFGSGTRLTVV.

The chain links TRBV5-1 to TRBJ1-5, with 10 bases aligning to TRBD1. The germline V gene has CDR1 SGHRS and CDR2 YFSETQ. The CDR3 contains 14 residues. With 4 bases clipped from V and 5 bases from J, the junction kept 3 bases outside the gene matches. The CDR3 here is CASSPTGGHQPQHF. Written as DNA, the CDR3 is TGCGCCAGCAGCCCGACAGGGGGCCATCAGCCCCAGCATTTT. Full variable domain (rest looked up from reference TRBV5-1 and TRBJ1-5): KAGVTQTPRYLIKTRGQQVTLSCSPISGHRSVSWYQQTPGQGLQFLFEYFSETQRNKGNFPGRFSGRQFSNSRSEMNVSTLELGDSALYLCASSPTGGHQPQHFGDGTRLSIL.